This T cell receptor beta chain was recorded in a study of T cells in tuberculosis. Study-level points and caveats: Active tuberculosis TCR-alpha repertoires lay closer to GMM-specific TCRs than IGRA-negative controls, suggesting clonal expansion.

With regard to this clone: Its antigen remains unknown.

Per the germline V gene, CDR1 is WSHSY and CDR2 is SAAADI. V was clipped by 6 bases and J by 3 bases; unmatched bases: 11. This CDR3 region has 17 residues. Sequenced by immunoSEQ multiplex PCR; TCRdb stores in-frame clones only, minus some. The sample lists around 29,000 clones; over 85% were seen once. The V and J genes are TRBV10-2 and TRBJ2-3; TRBD2 agrees at 11 bases. The origin of this receptor is a donor aged 10 to 29 with latent tuberculosis or without tuberculosis infection. Specimen: PBMCs. The CDR3 reads CASRVAGGHGSTDTQYF. Here the CDR3 DNA reads TGCGCCAGCAGGGTAGCGGGGGGGCATGGTTCAACAGATACGCAGTATTTT.